This TCR beta chain was profiled in a study of a mutant IDH1 vaccine in newly diagnosed glioma. As to this clone: Its antigen is as yet unknown.

Assay: immunoSEQ multiplex PCR; the TCRdb copy retains only in-frame clones and omits some. This table holds 70,000 to 90,000 clones, 65% to 90% found once. Time point of the sample: week 23, last vaccination. Vaccination comprised doses that each held 300 ug of mutant IDH1 20-mer peptide, plus topical imiquimod. The sample in question was PBMCs, obtained from a glioma patient whose treatment included an IDH1 peptide vaccine. The sequence was collected from a man aged 30 to 45 with glioma. Some clones in this sample may be carry-over from other donors' samples.

In DNA, the CDR3 is TGTGCCAGCAGTCGGGACAGGGCGGCCTTGGCCCAGCATTTT. Its protein is CASSRDRAALAQHF. This chain connects TRBV28 to TRBJ1-5, with 9 bases identical to TRBD1. This CDR3 has 14 residues. In germline, CDR1 is MDHEN, CDR2 SYDVKM. V lost 5 bases to trimming and J lost 11 bases; unmatched junction nucleotides: 10. Full variable domain (rest looked up from reference TRBV28 and TRBJ1-5): DVKVTQSSRYLVKRTGEKVFLECVQDMDHENMFWYRQDPGLGLRLIYFSYDVKMKEKGDIPEGYSVSREKKERFSLILESASTNQTSMYLCASSRDRAALAQHFGDGTRLSIL.